Each of the 19 T cell receptor beta chains below was sequenced from the same sample in a study of cytomegalovirus exposure and HLA in healthy donors. The PCR used 60 Vbeta and 13 Jbeta primers. This table comes from immunoSEQ multiplex PCR, and its TCRdb copy is limited to in-frame clones, with some not included. Of more than 85,000 clones in the sample, under 80% were seen once. Sample: PBMCs. The receptors come from a woman aged 30 to 39 in good health and CMV-seronegative.

The V gene is TRBV10-3, the J gene TRBJ1-2; D uncertain. Looked up from germline, CDR1 is ENHRY and CDR2 is SYGVKD. Trimming took 0 bases from V and 8 from J, leaving 13 bases between them. The CDR3 loop spans 14 amino acids. DNA for the CDR3: TGTGCCATCAGTGAGTCGTTATTGGTGCGCGGCTACACCTTC. Its translation: CAISESLLVRGYTF.

The chain uses TRBV4-2 and TRBJ2-6; TRBD1 matches 8 bases. This CDR3 spans 18 amino acids. Per the germline V gene, CDR1 is LGHNA and CDR2 is YNFKEQ. The trim removed 2 bases at V and 2 bases at J, leaving 8 bases unmatched. The CDR3, as DNA: TGTGCCAGCAGCCAAAATCCGACAGGGGTCCCTGGGGCCAACGTCCTGACTTTC. It yields the protein CASSQNPTGVPGANVLTF.

The CDR3 DNA sequence: TGTGCCCCGCGGACAGGGTCCTACGAGCAGTACTTC. Translating it yields CAPRTGSYEQYF. The chain combines TRBV30 with TRBJ2-7; 8 bases fit TRBD1. Germline V lookup: CDR1 GTSNPN, CDR2 SVGIG (reference sequence). This CDR3 comprises 12 residues. The trim removed 8 bases at V and 1 base at J, leaving 4 bases unmatched.

The rearrangement uses TRBV6-6 and TRBJ1-5, with 7 nucleotides matching TRBD1. Germline lookup yields CDR1 MNHNY and CDR2 SVGAGI (reference sequence). There are 16 residues in the CDR3. The V gene end was trimmed by 5 bases and the J gene end by 0 bases; junction bases not matched to a gene: 7. The CDR3 nucleotides read TGTGCCAGCAGTAGATCGGGACAGACTAGCAATCAGCCCCAGCATTTT. Translated: CASSRSGQTSNQPQHF.

The V gene is TRBV6-6, the J gene TRBJ2-2; D might be TRBD1 (5 bases). In germline, CDR1 is MNHNY, CDR2 SVGAGI (reference sequence). The CDR3 sequence is 12 residues long. Trimming left V 7 bases short and J 4 bases short, with 7 bases between. The DNA for the CDR3 is TGTGCCAGCATAGGGGTCACCGGGGAGCTGTTTTTT. Amino acid sequence: CASIGVTGELFF.

The chain carries TRBV6-1 and TRBJ1-1; TRBD1 aligns across 7 bases. Unmatched junction bases numbered 7, after V lost 0 bases and J lost 0 bases. CDR1 is MNHNS and CDR2 is SASEGT in the germline V gene. The length of the CDR3 is 17 residues. The CDR3 DNA reads TGTGCCAGCAGTGAAGCAGGGGGCAGTCGTATGAACACTGAAGCTTTCTTT. This sequence encodes CASSEAGGSRMNTEAFF.

The chain uses TRBV6-1 and TRBJ2-1, with TRBD1 matching over 7 bases. Germline CDR1 MNHNS, CDR2 SASEGT. The CDR3 extends over 16 amino acids. Trimming cost V 4 bases and J 3 bases; bases outside gene matches: 9. The CDR3 DNA reads as TGTGCCAGCAGTGTCTTGGGGACAGCGGACTACAATGAGCAGTTCTTC. This codes for CASSVLGTADYNEQFF.

The J gene is TRBJ1-2, the V gene TRBV11-2; D is perhaps TRBD1 (6 bases). From germline, CDR1 is SGHAT and CDR2 FQNNGV. Deletions cut 5 bases from V and 1 base from J, with 11 bases between. The CDR3 covers 14 residues. Here the CDR3 DNA reads TGTGCCAGCAGCGCCGTGGGACATAACTATGGCTACACCTTC. Translating gives CASSAVGHNYGYTF.

The chain recombines TRBV6-1 with TRBJ2-7; no clear D gene. This CDR3 has 11 residues. CDR1 MNHNS and CDR2 SASEGT come from the germline V gene. The V end lost 8 bases, the J end lost 2 bases, and 7 bases lay between the germline ends. CDR3 loop: CASWAAYEQYF. CDR3 sequence (DNA): TGTGCCAGCTGGGCAGCCTACGAGCAGTACTTC.

The chain combines TRBV18 with TRBJ1-2, with 7 bases identical to TRBD1. The V and J ends lost 4 bases and 1 base, in that order; junction bases with no gene match: 6. The CDR3 extends over 15 amino acids. CDR1 is KGHSH and CDR2 is LQKENI in the germline V gene. The CDR3 protein is CASSHGQEGNYGYTF. CDR3 DNA: TGTGCCAGCTCACATGGACAGGAGGGTAACTATGGCTACACCTTC.

This rearrangement joins TRBV6-5 to TRBJ1-5; unclear D gene. This CDR3 spans 13 amino acids. Trimming took off 5 bases at V and 0 bases at J, with 5 bases between the two ends. Germline CDR1 reads MNHEY; CDR2 reads SVGAGI. Here the CDR3 reads CASSANSNQPQHF. Written as DNA, the CDR3 is TGTGCCAGCAGTGCGAATAGCAATCAGCCCCAGCATTTT.

The chain combines TRBV7-9 with TRBJ2-1, with 12 bases aligning to TRBD2. With V trimmed by 5 bases and J by 3 bases, 8 bases remained unmatched. This CDR3 is 17 amino acids long. Germline V gene data show CDR1 as SEHNR and CDR2 as FQNEAQ (reference sequence). DNA of the CDR3: TGTGCCAGCAGCCGCGGGGGACTAGCGGGCTACTACAATGAGCAGTTCTTC. The encoded protein is CASSRGGLAGYYNEQFF.

The chain combines TRBV5-1 with TRBJ2-6; TRBD1 aligns across 8 bases. CDR1 and CDR2 from the germline V gene are SGHRS and YFSETQ. There are 18 residues in the CDR3. Trimming took 1 base from V and 2 from J; bases not matched to a gene: 8. The CDR3: CASSLSWQGAAGANVLTF. The CDR3 DNA reads TGCGCCAGCAGCTTGAGTTGGCAGGGGGCGGCTGGGGCCAACGTCCTGACTTTC.

The rearrangement links TRBV6-5 to TRBJ1-2, with D unresolved. CDR1 and CDR2 (germline): MNHEY, SVGAGI. The CDR3 spans 15 residues. V shed 0 bases and J shed 8 bases, with 16 bases lying between them. The CDR3 region is CASSYSSWTRGGYTF. DNA of the CDR3: TGTGCCAGCAGTTACTCGTCCTGGACCCGCGGGGGCTACACCTTC.

The chain uses TRBV21-1 and TRBJ2-3; the table names TRBD1, a call not compared with the DNA. TRBV21-1 is listed as a pseudogene. The CDR3 is made up of 16 amino acids. This chain's CDR3 is CASSKRTGGRTDTQYF. The CDR3 bases are TGTGCCAGCAGCAAAAGGACAGGGGGACGCACAGATACGCAGTATTTT.

The rearrangement links TRBV18 to TRBJ1-2; 7 nucleotides match TRBD1. Unmatched junction bases numbered 8, after V lost 5 bases and J lost 5 bases. The CDR3 totals 14 residues. Per germline, CDR1 KGHSH and CDR2 LQKENI. CDR3 sequence reads: CASSRPGTAYGYTF. The CDR3 nucleotides read TGTGCCAGCTCAAGACCCGGGACAGCTTATGGCTACACCTTC.

The chain links TRBV28 to TRBJ2-3, with D maybe TRBD1 (6 bases). Looked up from germline, CDR1 is MDHEN and CDR2 is SYDVKM. V lost 6 bases, J lost 3 bases, and 16 bases lay in between. This CDR3 spans 15 amino acids. CDR3 loop: CASRDQGWGTDTQYF. CDR3 nucleotides: TGTGCCAGCAGGGACCAGGGGTGGGGGACAGATACGCAGTATTTT.

The V call is TRBV30, the J call TRBJ2-3; 7 bases are shared with TRBD2. The CDR3 contains 15 residues. Trimming removed 0 bases from V and 2 bases from J; junction bases left unmatched: 5. CDR1 is GTSNPN, CDR2 SVGIG, per germline (reference sequence). Written as DNA, the CDR3 is TGTGCCTGGAGTGTCGGCGGGAGAGACACAGATACGCAGTATTTT. Encoded protein: CAWSVGGRDTDTQYF.

This chain connects TRBV6-5 to TRBJ2-7; 9 nucleotides line up with TRBD1. The germline gives CDR1 MNHEY, CDR2 SVGAGI. CDR3 size: 15 residues. V lost 5 bases to trimming and J lost 4 bases; unmatched junction nucleotides: 9. CDR3 residues: CASSRTGTGSYEQYF. The CDR3 DNA reads as TGTGCCAGCAGTCGGACCGGGACAGGGTCTTACGAGCAGTACTTC.